Detailed here is one T cell receptor (beta chain). Its antigen is not known. This table comes from immunoSEQ multiplex PCR, and its TCRdb copy is limited to in-frame clones, with some not included. The sample shows around 130,000 clones, around 80% of them seen only once. The data stem from a study of cytotoxic CD8 clonotypes in ibrutinib-treated CLL. Study-wide context: The group held roughly twelve relapsed/refractory and around 15 treatment-naive patients, with roughly 17 IGHV unmutated. Averaging across samples gave around 260,000 productive templates and tens of thousands of productive rearrangements. Findings and limits, study-wide: Before falling back toward baseline at progression, clonality had risen at the time of ibrutinib response.

Germline V gene sequence: CDR1 MDHEN, CDR2 SYDVKM. J lost 1 base, V lost 3 bases, and 11 bases had no gene match. The CDR3 loop spans 17 amino acids. The sequences come from PBMCs, collected after 24 months of ibrutinib treatment. The J gene is TRBJ2-7, the V gene TRBV28, with 8 bases aligning to TRBD1. The receptor's source is a human donor with chronic lymphocytic leukemia. This chain's CDR3 is CASSLTGVLFLSYEQYF. The CDR3 region has the DNA TGTGCCAGCAGTTTGACAGGGGTCCTTTTTCTTTCCTACGAGCAGTACTTC.